This T cell receptor (beta chain) derives from a study of cytomegalovirus exposure and HLA in healthy donors. Study details: Later analysis reported that the approximately 110 validation repertoires shared the platform of the roughly 630 first-cohort repertoires. Points from the study as a whole: First-cohort TCR clusters tended to co-occur in the 90 to 150 validation repertoires, a later analysis found.

Germline V gene lookup returns CDR1 MGHRA and CDR2 YSYEKL. CDR3 length: 16 amino acids. Note on this clone: Its antigen is not known. The junction does not match germline at one end; this may be a read error.

Generated by immunoSEQ multiplex PCR, the TCRdb table keeps only in-frame clones and is missing some. This table holds some 190,000 clones, around 88% found once. The gene calls are TRBV4-1 and TRBJ2-1; D is perhaps TRBD2 (6 bases). The TCR was taken from a young woman in good health and CMV-seronegative. The sample taken for sequencing was PBMCs. As DNA, the CDR3 is TGCGCCAGCAGACAAGCCGGGAGTTTATCCTACAATGAGCAGTTCTTC. Amino acid sequence: CASRQAGSLSYNEQFF.